This T cell receptor (beta chain) was sequenced for a study of blood T cell repertoires in COVID-19. Some clones are missing from TCRdb's copy, which holds only in-frame ones; the method was immunoSEQ multiplex PCR. The sample carries about 370,000 clones, 75% to 90% recorded once. Researchers sorted participants into cohorts using their self-reported clinical history. V lost 4 bases to trimming and J lost 5 bases; unmatched junction nucleotides: 14. Germline CDR1 LGHDT, CDR2 YNNKEL (reference sequence). The CDR3 loop spans 18 amino acids. The genes are TRBV3-1 (or the pseudogene TRBV3-2) and TRBJ2-3; the match to TRBD2 covers 11 bases. The specimen sequenced was PBMCs or T cells enriched from blood (not recorded which). This receptor was taken from a young man who had recovered from COVID-19. The CDR3 sequence is CASSRPHSSGRGKDTQYF. The CDR3 DNA is TGTGCCAGCAGCCGCCCCCATAGTAGCGGGAGGGGAAAAGATACGCAGTATTTT.